These 27 T cell receptor beta chains originate from one sample sequenced in a study of T cell changes during pregnancy in multiple sclerosis. The repertoire was sequenced with immunoSEQ multiplex PCR; TCRdb's copy has only in-frame clones and lacks some. The profile shows 35,000 to 45,000 clones, 70% to 90% of them singletons. The specimen comprised CD4+ T cells from peripheral blood mononuclear cells, sampled after pregnancy. These receptor sequences come from a female donor with multiple sclerosis, enrolled in a pregnancy study.

This sequence joins TRBV9 and TRBJ2-4; perhaps TRBD2 as D (6 bases). The V end lost 0 bases, the J end lost 6 bases, and 19 bases lay between the germline ends. CDR1 is SGDLS, CDR2 YYNGEE, per germline. This CDR3 is built from 17 residues. CDR3 bases: TGTGCCAGCAGCGTAGGGACCCTCGATAGGGGACTAAACATTCAGTACTTC. This gives the protein CASSVGTLDRGLNIQYF. Full variable domain (outside the CDR3, taken from reference TRBV9 and TRBJ2-4): DSGVTQTPKHLITATGQRVTLRCSPRSGDLSVYWYQQSLDQGLQFLIQYYNGEERAKGNILERFSAQQFPDLHSELNLSSLELGDSALYFCASSVGTLDRGLNIQYFGAGTRLSVL.

DNA of the CDR3: TGTGCCACCCCCGGAAGGGGCTTTGGAAACACCATATATTTT. This codes for CATPGRGFGNTIYF. The chain has TRBV19 and TRBJ1-3; tentative D call: TRBD1 (5 bases). Trimming took 10 bases from V and 3 from J, leaving 16 bases between them. Germline-derived CDR1 and CDR2 are LNHDA and SQIVND (reference sequence). The CDR3 totals 14 residues.

The chain is built from TRBV19 and TRBJ1-2, with unresolved D. CDR3 size: 14 residues. V was clipped by 2 bases and J by 7 bases, with 14 bases between them. Germline V gives CDR1 LNHDA, CDR2 SQIVND (reference sequence). This chain's CDR3 is CASSIRSGFGGYTF. In DNA form, the CDR3 reads TGTGCCAGTAGTATAAGATCTGGTTTCGGTGGCTACACCTTC.

This clone has just one count. The V and J genes are TRBV28 and TRBJ2-7; no clear D. Germline values: CDR1 MDHEN, CDR2 SYDVKM. The CDR3 has 12 residues. Deletions cut 6 bases from V and 0 bases from J, with 6 bases between. CDR3 in DNA: TGTGCCAGCAGCCCGTCCTCCTACGAGCAGTACTTC. It specifies CASSPSSYEQYF.

This chain connects TRBV27 to TRBJ1-1; 9 bases are a match to TRBD1. The germline gives CDR1 MNHEY, CDR2 SMNVEV (reference sequence). This CDR3 comprises 15 residues. V trimming: 6 bases; J trimming: 7 bases; junction bases outside the gene matches: 12. CDR3 sequence reads: CASRASGQGTGEAFF. The CDR3 DNA sequence: TGTGCCAGCAGAGCCTCGGGACAGGGAACAGGTGAAGCTTTCTTT.

This clone has more than one count but fewer than ten. The rearrangement uses TRBV19 and TRBJ1-5, with 8 bases matching TRBD1. Germline CDR1 LNHDA, CDR2 SQIVND (reference sequence). Unmatched junction bases numbered 8, after V lost 6 bases and J lost 4 bases. The CDR3 consists of 15 residues. The CDR3 nucleotides are TGTGCCAGTAGACCATTGACAGGGGAAAATCAGCCCCAGCATTTT. It specifies CASRPLTGENQPQHF.

The rearrangement joins TRBV5-4 to TRBJ1-1; possibly TRBD1 for D (5 bases). The CDR3 spans 15 residues. In germline, CDR1 is SGHNT, CDR2 YYREEE (reference sequence). V lost 1 base, J lost 3 bases, and 13 bases lay in between. CDR3 residues: CASSLRRGGYTEAFF. In nucleotides, the CDR3 is TGTGCCAGCAGCTTGAGGAGGGGAGGATACACTGAAGCTTTCTTT.

V usage is TRBV15 and J usage is TRBJ2-5, with a weak D call TRBD2 (5 bases). V lost 0 bases, J lost 7 bases, and 18 bases lay in between. The CDR3 loop spans 16 amino acids. Per germline, CDR1 LNHNV and CDR2 YYDKDF (reference sequence). CDR3 bases: TGTGCCACCAGCAGAGATCGAGGGTCCGGAGGTGTGACCCAGTACTTC. Translating gives CATSRDRGSGGVTQYF.

This sequence joins TRBV27 and TRBJ2-2; D is uncertain. The CDR3 runs to 13 residues. V was pared by 3 bases and J by 4 bases, with 6 bases between. Looked up from germline, CDR1 is MNHEY and CDR2 is SMNVEV (reference sequence). The CDR3 DNA follows: TGTGCCAGCAGTTTCCACGGCACCGGGGAGCTGTTTTTT. Residues: CASSFHGTGELFF.

The chain has TRBV7-3 and TRBJ2-1; 10 positions match TRBD2. The V and J ends lost 3 bases and 8 bases, in that order; junction bases with no gene match: 7. CDR3 length: 15 residues. Germline loops: CDR1 SGHTA, CDR2 FQGTGA. The CDR3 DNA is TGTGCCAGCAGCTTTCGTAGCGGGGGGCTGGATGAGCAGTTCTTC. It translates to CASSFRSGGLDEQFF. Based on the CDR3 plus reference TRBV7-3 and TRBJ2-1, the full variable domain is GAGVSQTPSNKVTEKGKYVELRCDPISGHTALYWYRQSLGQGPEFLIYFQGTGAADDSGLPNDRFFAVRPEGSVSTLKIQRTERGDSAVYLCASSFRSGGLDEQFFGPGTRLTVL.

The chain has TRBV28 and TRBJ2-4, with a weak D call TRBD1 (6 bases). The CDR3 extends over 14 amino acids. Looked up from germline, CDR1 is MDHEN and CDR2 is SYDVKM. The V and J ends lost 6 bases and 7 bases respectively, with 16 bases between them. For the CDR3, the DNA is TGTGCCAGCAGCACCCCGGACAGTGGTAACATTCAGTACTTC. This gives the protein CASSTPDSGNIQYF.

This clone appeared a single time. The V gene is TRBV11-2, the J gene TRBJ1-4; 8 positions match TRBD1. CDR3 length: 16 residues. Looked up from germline, CDR1 is SGHAT and CDR2 is FQNNGV. The trim removed 8 bases at V and 5 bases at J, leaving 13 bases unmatched. CDR3 in amino acids: CASGPYNRGGNEKLFF. For the CDR3, the DNA is TGTGCCAGCGGTCCATATAACAGGGGGGGCAATGAAAAACTGTTTTTT.

In DNA form, the CDR3 reads TGTGCCAGCAGTGATGCGGCGGCCTATGGCTACACCTTC. Translation gives CASSDAAAYGYTF. The chain couples TRBV2 to TRBJ1-2, with D uncertain. The CDR3 has 13 residues. Germline CDR1 SNHLY, CDR2 FYNNEI. Trimming stripped 3 bases from V and 4 bases from J, with 9 bases between.

The V and J genes are TRBV7-9 and TRBJ1-4; no clear D gene. This CDR3 is 13 amino acids long. Germline values: CDR1 SEHNR, CDR2 FQNEAQ (reference sequence). Trimming stripped 1 base from V and 7 bases from J, with 7 bases between. The CDR3 nucleotides read TGTGCCAGCAGCTTAGGAGTGATTGAAAAACTGTTTTTT. Translating it yields CASSLGVIEKLFF.

This clone was observed a single time. V gene TRBV6-6 combines with J gene TRBJ1-5, with TRBD1 matching over 9 bases. There are 15 residues in the CDR3. Trimming took 2 bases from V and 7 from J; bases not matched to a gene: 6. Germline V gene lookup returns CDR1 MNHNY and CDR2 SVGAGI (reference sequence). The CDR3 DNA is TGTGCCAGCAGTTACCGACAGGGGGACTCACAGCCCCAGCATTTT. Translated, it gives CASSYRQGDSQPQHF.

The CDR3: CASSFSSGGYEQYF. Here the CDR3 DNA reads TGTGCCAGCAGCTTCTCTAGCGGGGGGTACGAGCAGTACTTC. The J gene is TRBJ2-7, the V gene TRBV7-2; 11 nucleotides match TRBD2. Germline CDR1 and CDR2: SGHTA and FQGNSA. The CDR3 consists of 14 residues. Germline trimming cut 3 bases from V and 4 bases from J; bases unmatched to any gene: 2.

This clone was observed once. The V gene is TRBV19, the J gene TRBJ1-2, with 7 positions matching TRBD1. Germline V gene lookup returns CDR1 LNHDA and CDR2 SQIVND (reference sequence). Trimming removed 7 bases from V and 9 bases from J; junction bases left unmatched: 17. The CDR3 is made up of 15 amino acids. CDR3 sequence: CASTEQGRLPMSYTF. The CDR3 nucleotides are TGTGCCAGTACTGAACAGGGGAGGCTACCTATGAGCTACACCTTC.

The chain recombines TRBV5-1 with TRBJ2-5; tentative D call: TRBD1 (5 bases). This CDR3 comprises 16 residues. Trimming removed 1 base from V and 4 bases from J, with 17 bases in between. The germline V gene encodes CDR1 SGHRS and CDR2 YFSETQ. In nucleotides, the CDR3 is TGCGCCAGCAGCTTGTCGGTTGGGGCAGGGCGAGAGACCCAGTACTTC. It specifies CASSLSVGAGRETQYF.

This chain joins TRBV5-5 and TRBJ2-7; 7 nucleotides line up with TRBD2. The CDR3 spans 13 residues. With 4 bases clipped from V and 2 bases from J, the junction kept 3 bases outside the gene matches. The germline CDR1 and CDR2 sequences are SGHKS and YYEKEE (reference sequence). CDR3 nucleotides: TGTGCCAGCAGCCCAGGGACTACCTACGAGCAGTACTTC. Translation gives CASSPGTTYEQYF.

In its sample, this clone was seen a few times. The V and J genes are TRBV11-3 and TRBJ1-6; weak D call: TRBD1 (6 bases). The ends were cut back, 5 bases at V and 8 bases at J, with 10 bases in the middle. CDR3 length: 13 residues. Per germline, CDR1 SGHNT and CDR2 YENEEA. CDR3 sequence (DNA): TGTGCCAGCAGCGACCGGACAGATTCACCCCTCCACTTT. It is translated as CASSDRTDSPLHF.

DNA for the CDR3: TGTGCCAGCAGCTTAAATGTCGGGGACGAGCAGTACTTC. Translated: CASSLNVGDEQYF. The chain has TRBV7-9 and TRBJ2-7, with TRBD2 as a possible D gene (5 bases). The CDR3 covers 13 residues. V lost 2 bases and J lost 5, with 10 bases in between. CDR1 and CDR2 (germline): SEHNR, FQNEAQ (reference sequence).

V and J are TRBV7-2 and TRBJ1-5, with TRBD1 matching over 11 bases. V lost 4 bases to trimming and J lost 3 bases; unmatched junction nucleotides: 2. The CDR3 runs 15 residues. Germline CDR1 is SGHTA and CDR2 is FQGNSA. The CDR3 protein is CASSWTGGNNQPQHF. The CDR3 DNA reads as TGTGCCAGCAGCTGGACAGGGGGCAACAATCAGCCCCAGCATTTT. Together with reference TRBV7-2 and TRBJ1-5, the CDR3 gives the full variable domain: GAGVSQSPSNKVTEKGKDVELRCDPISGHTALYWYRQSLGQGLEFLIYFQGNSAPDKSGLPSDRFSAERTGGSVSTLTIQRTQQEDSAVYLCASSWTGGNNQPQHFGDGTRLSIL.

This clone was picked up one time. The gene calls are TRBV30 and TRBJ1-5; the match to TRBD1 covers 9 bases. Per the germline V gene, CDR1 is GTSNPN and CDR2 is SVGIG (reference sequence). The CDR3 runs to 14 residues. V trimming: 2 bases; J trimming: 7 bases; junction bases outside the gene matches: 6. The CDR3 DNA is TGTGCCTGGAGTATAGGACAGGGGTGGCAGCCCCAGCATTTT. It specifies CAWSIGQGWQPQHF.

Only one count was recorded for this clone. This chain connects TRBV28 to TRBJ1-2; D possibly corresponds to TRBD1 (6 bases). Looked up from germline, CDR1 is MDHEN and CDR2 is SYDVKM. The CDR3 runs 13 residues. V lost 3 bases and J lost 5, with 10 bases in between. This chain's CDR3 is CASSFLRGYGYTF. The CDR3, as DNA: TGTGCCAGCAGTTTTCTCAGGGGTTATGGCTACACCTTC.

This clone was seen once. The rearrangement joins TRBV7-2 to TRBJ1-2; D is ambiguous. V dropped 1 base and J dropped 3 bases, with 9 bases sitting between them. This CDR3 has 14 residues. CDR1 SGHTA and CDR2 FQGNSA come from the germline V gene. CDR3 coding DNA: TGTGCCAGCAGCTTAGGCGTCGGGTACTATGGCTACACCTTC. Translating it yields CASSLGVGYYGYTF.

The chain recombines TRBV5-8 with TRBJ1-1, with 8 bases that match TRBD1. The CDR3 runs 16 residues. Germline V lookup: CDR1 SGHTS, CDR2 YDEGEE. V lost 0 bases to trimming and J lost 5 bases; unmatched junction nucleotides: 9. This CDR3 reads CASSLGYPTGETEAFF. CDR3 in DNA: TGTGCCAGCAGCTTGGGTTACCCGACAGGGGAGACTGAAGCTTTCTTT.

The gene calls are TRBV10-3 and TRBJ1-1; D possibly corresponds to TRBD1 (6 bases). V lost 4 bases, J lost 4 bases, and 19 bases lay in between. CDR1 and CDR2 from the germline V gene are ENHRY and SYGVKD. The CDR3 consists of 16 residues. In DNA, the CDR3 is TGTGCCATCAGTGCCTCTCGGGAACAGGGAGTCACTGAAGCTTTCTTT. Its protein is CAISASREQGVTEAFF.